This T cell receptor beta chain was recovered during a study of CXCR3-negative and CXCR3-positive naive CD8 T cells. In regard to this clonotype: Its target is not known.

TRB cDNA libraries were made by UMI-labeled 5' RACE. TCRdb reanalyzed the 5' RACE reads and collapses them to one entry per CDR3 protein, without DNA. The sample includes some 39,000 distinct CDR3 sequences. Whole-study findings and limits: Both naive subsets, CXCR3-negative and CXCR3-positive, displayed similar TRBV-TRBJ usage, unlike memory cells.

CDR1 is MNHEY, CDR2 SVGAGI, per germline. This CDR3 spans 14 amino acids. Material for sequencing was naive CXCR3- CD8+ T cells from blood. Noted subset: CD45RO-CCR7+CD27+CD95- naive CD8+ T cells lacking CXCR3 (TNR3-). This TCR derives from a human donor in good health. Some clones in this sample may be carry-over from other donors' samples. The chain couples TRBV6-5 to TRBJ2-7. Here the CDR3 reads CASSYGPVGYEQYF.